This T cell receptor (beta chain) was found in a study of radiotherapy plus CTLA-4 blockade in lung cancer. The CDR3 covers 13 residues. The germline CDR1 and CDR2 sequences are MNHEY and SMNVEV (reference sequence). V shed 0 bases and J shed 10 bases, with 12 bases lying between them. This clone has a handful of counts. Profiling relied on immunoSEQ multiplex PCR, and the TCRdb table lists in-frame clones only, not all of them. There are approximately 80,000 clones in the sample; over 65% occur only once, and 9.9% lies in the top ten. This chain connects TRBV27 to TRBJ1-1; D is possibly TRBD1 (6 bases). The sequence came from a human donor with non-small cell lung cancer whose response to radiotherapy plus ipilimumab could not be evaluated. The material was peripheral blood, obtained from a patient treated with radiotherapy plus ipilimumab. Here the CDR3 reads CASSLSGAARAFF. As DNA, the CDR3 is TGTGCCAGCAGTTTATCGGGGGCGGCGAGAGCTTTCTTT.